This T cell receptor (beta chain) is drawn from a study of T cell responses to AZD1222 COVID-19 vaccine. Sequencing used immunoSEQ multiplex PCR; TCRdb keeps in-frame clones, though not all of them. The sample contains about 150,000 clones, 90% of which appear only once. This clone was counted a single time. Trimming took 8 bases from V and 4 from J; bases not matched to a gene: 0. There are 13 residues in the CDR3. The TCR sequence derives from an adult who received the AZD1222 COVID-19 vaccine. Sample: peripheral blood, taken 28 days after the second AZD1222 dose. The chain uses TRBV12-3 or TRBV12-4 and TRBJ1-6; TRBD1 agrees at 9 bases. CDR3 residues: CASGTGYNSPLHF. For the CDR3, the DNA is TGTGCCAGCGGGACAGGGTATAATTCACCCCTCCACTTT.